These 32 T cell receptor beta chains originate from one sample sequenced in a study of shared clonotypes between healthy human individuals. Assay used: immunoSEQ multiplex PCR; TCRdb lists only in-frame clones, some missing. The sample consists of roughly 2.4 million clones, 95% of them appearing once. Input material: naive CD4+ T cells sorted from blood. Noted subset: CD45RA+ positively selected. The receptors here all came from a man aged 18 to 30 in good health.

J is TRBJ1-2 and V is TRBV19, with 7 nucleotides matching TRBD1. Germline loops: CDR1 LNHDA, CDR2 SQIVND (reference sequence). There are 14 residues in the CDR3. V was clipped by 4 bases and J by 4 bases; unmatched bases: 6. CDR3: CASSNPGGGYGYTF. The CDR3 DNA reads as TGTGCCAGTAGTAACCCAGGGGGTGGCTATGGCTACACCTTC.

The chain combines TRBV28 with TRBJ2-3; 11 nucleotides match TRBD2. With 4 bases clipped from V and 4 bases from J, the junction kept 10 bases outside the gene matches. Germline CDR1 reads MDHEN; CDR2 reads SYDVKM. This CDR3 is built from 17 residues. CDR3 DNA sequence: TGTGCCAGCAGTTCCCCTTTTAGCGGGGGGGCTTCAGATACGCAGTATTTT. Amino acids: CASSSPFSGGASDTQYF.

This clone was recorded once. The genes are TRBV30 and TRBJ2-7; D perhaps matches TRBD2 (6 bases). V was shortened by 3 bases and J by 2 bases, with 11 bases between the two germline ends. Germline CDR1 and CDR2: GTSNPN and SVGIG (reference sequence). The CDR3 length is 13 residues. For the CDR3, the DNA is TGTGCCTGGAGCGCCGCGGGGCCCTACGAGCAGTACTTC. Translated, it gives CAWSAAGPYEQYF.

The chain couples TRBV7-8 to TRBJ2-7; D gene unclear. Germline-derived CDR1 and CDR2 are SGHVS and FQNEAQ. This CDR3 is built from 13 residues. V lost 5 bases and J lost 0, with 8 bases in between. The CDR3 sequence is CASSEDDSYEQYF. CDR3 coding DNA: TGTGCCAGCAGCGAGGACGACTCCTACGAGCAGTACTTC.

About this clone itself: Other DNA sequences in this sample translate to the same CDR3. This chain joins TRBV19 and TRBJ2-3; D not resolved. This CDR3 spans 12 amino acids. CDR1 is LNHDA, CDR2 SQIVND, per germline (reference sequence). Between the trimmed V and J ends, which lost 4 bases and 1 base, there was a span of 3 bases. The chain's CDR3 is CASSTGTDTQYF. The DNA for the CDR3 is TGTGCCAGTAGTACAGGCACAGATACGCAGTATTTT.

The V and J genes are TRBV28 and TRBJ1-6, with 9 bases matching TRBD1. The CDR3 is 18 residues long. Germline V gene sequence: CDR1 MDHEN, CDR2 SYDVKM. V lost 5 bases, J lost 5 bases, and 13 bases stayed unmatched. For the CDR3, the DNA is TGTGCCAGCAGTGTCTCATACCCGGGGACAGGGAATAATTCACCCCTCCACTTT. This sequence encodes CASSVSYPGTGNNSPLHF.

The rearrangement joins TRBV4-2 to TRBJ1-3, with 7 bases fitting TRBD1. Trimming at V came to 4 bases and at J to 0 bases, leaving 9 bases not matched to a gene. Germline V gene lookup returns CDR1 LGHNA and CDR2 YNFKEQ. The length of the CDR3 is 17 residues. CDR3 DNA sequence: TGTGCCAGCAGCCGGGGCGGGACAGCGGCCTCTGGAAACACCATATATTTT. Translation gives CASSRGGTAASGNTIYF.

The chain employs TRBV7-2 and TRBJ2-2, with D possibly TRBD1 on 5 matching bases. This CDR3 has 14 amino acids. Trimming cost V 6 bases and J 1 base, with 9 bases left between them. CDR1 SGHTA and CDR2 FQGNSA come from the germline V gene. The CDR3: CASRAGWNTGELFF. The CDR3 DNA is TGTGCCAGCAGAGCAGGGTGGAACACCGGGGAGCTGTTTTTT. The full variable domain, completed using reference TRBV7-2 and TRBJ2-2, is GAGVSQSPSNKVTEKGKDVELRCDPISGHTALYWYRQSLGQGLEFLIYFQGNSAPDKSGLPSDRFSAERTGGSVSTLTIQRTQQEDSAVYLCASRAGWNTGELFFGEGSRLTVL.

The table lists this clone with a count of one. The rearrangement uses TRBV5-1 and TRBJ1-4; D call uncertain. The CDR3 consists of 15 residues. Trimming cost V 5 bases and J 3 bases, with 14 bases left between them. CDR1 is SGHRS, CDR2 YFSETQ, per germline. The CDR3 loop is CASRSGVAANEKLFF. CDR3 sequence (DNA): TGCGCCAGCAGATCCGGAGTAGCTGCTAATGAAAAACTGTTTTTT.

A note on this clone: This same CDR3 is encoded by further DNA sequences in the sample. The chain uses TRBV6-1 and TRBJ1-2; 9 bases agree with TRBD1. The germline CDR1 and CDR2 sequences are MNHNS and SASEGT. The CDR3 consists of 13 residues. Trimming cost V 5 bases and J 5 bases; bases outside gene matches: 3. The CDR3 DNA reads as TGTGCCAGCAGTCGGGACAGGGAGTATGGCTACACCTTC. It yields the protein CASSRDREYGYTF.

J is TRBJ2-7 and V is TRBV7-2, with 7 nucleotides matching TRBD1. The CDR3 totals 16 residues. Germline CDR1 reads SGHTA; CDR2 reads FQGNSA. The J segment lost 3 bases and the V segment lost 1 base, leaving 9 bases of the junction unmatched. In DNA form, the CDR3 reads TGTGCCAGCAGCTTAGAGGTGTCGACAGGGCTCTACGAGCAGTACTTC. It is translated as CASSLEVSTGLYEQYF.

The chain employs TRBV28 and TRBJ1-1, with TRBD1 as a possible D gene (5 bases). Germline V gene lookup returns CDR1 MDHEN and CDR2 SYDVKM. Trimming took off 5 bases at V and 0 bases at J, with 19 bases between the two ends. CDR3 size: 17 residues. The CDR3 DNA reads as TGTGCCAGCAGTCCCCGGGACGGACTTCCAATGAACACTGAAGCTTTCTTT. As protein: CASSPRDGLPMNTEAFF.

This sequence joins TRBV7-9 and TRBJ1-6; D is perhaps TRBD1 (6 bases). CDR3 length: 15 amino acids. CDR1 is SEHNR and CDR2 is FQNEAQ in the germline V gene (reference sequence). The V end was cut by 5 bases, the J end by 13 bases, with 21 bases between. CDR3 amino acids: CASSELPGHSVPLHF. CDR3 DNA: TGTGCCAGCAGCGAGCTCCCGGGACACTCTGTTCCCCTCCACTTT.

A single count supports this clone. The chain uses TRBV28 and TRBJ1-5; D not certain. V was shortened by 4 bases and J by 6 bases, with 13 bases between the two germline ends. CDR3 size: 14 residues. Germline V lookup: CDR1 MDHEN, CDR2 SYDVKM. In DNA form, the CDR3 reads TGTGCCAGCAGTTCACCCCCTGTTGGTCAGCCCCAGCATTTT. Translated: CASSSPPVGQPQHF.

The chain employs TRBV6-1 and TRBJ2-7; D is undetermined. The CDR3 runs 11 residues. Germline assignment: CDR1 MNHNS and CDR2 SASEGT. The ends were cut back, 4 bases at V and 4 bases at J, with 5 bases in the middle. Here the CDR3 DNA reads TGTGCCAGCAGTGTAAAATACGAGCAGTACTTC. Residues: CASSVKYEQYF.

On this clone: Other DNA sequences in this specimen translate into the identical CDR3. The chain links TRBV29-1 to TRBJ1-1; 7 positions match TRBD1. Germline V gene sequence: CDR1 SQVTM, CDR2 ANQGSEA. The V gene end was trimmed by 4 bases and the J gene end by 0 bases; junction bases not matched to a gene: 5. The CDR3 sequence is 14 residues long. CDR3 in DNA: TGCAGCGTTGGCGGGGACAGACTGAACACTGAAGCTTTCTTT. Amino acid sequence: CSVGGDRLNTEAFF.

V gene TRBV10-1 combines with J gene TRBJ2-5; the D gene could be TRBD1 or TRBD2 (5 bases each). This CDR3 is 14 amino acids long. The germline V gene has CDR1 WNHNN and CDR2 SYGVQD (reference sequence). V was pared by 2 bases and J by 5 bases, with 12 bases between. DNA for the CDR3: TGCGCCAGCAGTGAGGGGACCCCCAGGGAGACCCAGTACTTC. Its protein product is CASSEGTPRETQYF.

The V gene is TRBV6-5, the J gene TRBJ1-2, with D tentatively TRBD1 (6 bases). Germline lookup yields CDR1 MNHEY and CDR2 SVGAGI. CDR3 length equals 13 residues. Trimming removed 7 bases at V and 2 bases at J, with 11 bases between. The CDR3 DNA reads as TGTGCCAGCAAGGGCGGGGGCAACTATGGCTACACCTTC. Its protein product is CASKGGGNYGYTF.

The genes are TRBV5-6 and TRBJ2-1, with TRBD1 matching 10 bases. The J segment lost 2 bases and the V segment lost 0 bases, leaving 2 bases of the junction unmatched. CDR3 length: 16 residues. Germline loops: CDR1 SGHDT, CDR2 YYEEEE. The CDR3 sequence is CASSLEGQGPYNEQFF. CDR3 coding DNA: TGTGCCAGCAGCTTGGAGGGACAGGGGCCCTACAATGAGCAGTTCTTC.

The gene calls are TRBV28 and TRBJ1-5; unclear D gene. The V and J ends lost 2 bases and 9 bases respectively, with 11 bases between them. The CDR3 has 13 residues. Germline CDR1 reads MDHEN; CDR2 reads SYDVKM. The CDR3 region is CASSLNPELPQHF. The CDR3 nucleotides are TGTGCCAGCAGTTTAAACCCCGAATTGCCCCAGCATTTT.

The J gene is TRBJ2-7, the V gene TRBV6-1; 8 bases match TRBD2. Germline CDR1 reads MNHNS; CDR2 reads SASEGT. The J segment lost 2 bases and the V segment lost 6 bases, leaving 9 bases of the junction unmatched. The CDR3 is 15 amino acids. CDR3 in DNA: TGTGCCAGCAGGACGATGGCGGGAGGCGCCTACGAGCAGTACTTC. Protein product: CASRTMAGGAYEQYF.

About this clone: A junction end diverges from the germline sequence, so it may reflect a read error. The V call is TRBV7-7, the J call TRBJ1-1, with D hard to call. Germline V gives CDR1 SSHAT, CDR2 FNYEAQ (reference sequence). This CDR3 has 13 residues. The CDR3: CASSINENTEAFF. The DNA for the CDR3 is TGTGCTAGCAGCATTAATGAGAACACTGAAGCTTTCTTT.

The chain uses TRBV6-1 and TRBJ2-7; D tentatively fits TRBD1 or TRBD2 (5 bases each). The V end was cut by 6 bases, the J end by 3 bases, with 15 bases between. Germline CDR1 and CDR2: MNHNS and SASEGT. The CDR3 is made up of 14 amino acids. CDR3 amino acids: CASRVVGAFYEQYF. The DNA for the CDR3 is TGTGCCAGCAGGGTGGTCGGGGCCTTCTACGAGCAGTACTTC.

On this clone itself: The same CDR3 can be traced to other DNA sequences in this sample. In nucleotides, the CDR3 is TGTGCCAGCAGCGTAGCTGAGGGTCAGCCCCAGCATTTT. Protein: CASSVAEGQPQHF. The chain couples TRBV9 to TRBJ1-5; D gene unclear. This CDR3 is 13 amino acids long. The V end lost 0 bases, the J end lost 6 bases, and 7 bases lay between the germline ends. CDR1 and CDR2 (germline): SGDLS, YYNGEE.

CDR3 loop: CASSLASGRKNTEAFF. CDR3 nucleotide sequence: TGTGCCAGCAGCTTGGCCTCAGGGCGCAAGAACACTGAAGCTTTCTTT. The chain links TRBV5-6 to TRBJ1-1, with D perhaps matching TRBD1 (5 bases). The germline V and J ends were trimmed by 0 bases and 1 base, with 13 bases remaining between them. Germline V gene sequence: CDR1 SGHDT, CDR2 YYEEEE. CDR3 size: 16 residues.

The V call is TRBV7-6, the J call TRBJ2-4; 7 bases match TRBD1. Germline lookup yields CDR1 SGHVS and CDR2 FNYEAQ. Trimming cost V 5 bases and J 0 bases; bases outside gene matches: 7. This CDR3 spans 16 amino acids. The CDR3, as DNA: TGTGCCAGCAGCCTGGGACAGTTACTAGCCAAAAACATTCAGTACTTC. Residues: CASSLGQLLAKNIQYF.

The table lists this clone with a count of one. The V and J genes are TRBV2 and TRBJ2-7, with 12 bases fitting TRBD2. The germline CDR1 and CDR2 sequences are SNHLY and FYNNEI. The V gene end was trimmed by 7 bases and the J gene end by 3 bases; junction bases not matched to a gene: 4. This CDR3 is 14 amino acids long. CDR3 sequence: CASKASGGDYEQYF. The CDR3 nucleotides are TGTGCCAGCAAGGCTAGCGGGGGGGACTACGAGCAGTACTTC.

The rearrangement joins TRBV7-2 to TRBJ1-5; 8 bases match TRBD1. The CDR3 has 17 amino acids. V was pared by 1 base and J by 7 bases, with 12 bases of the junction left unmatched. CDR1 is SGHTA and CDR2 is FQGNSA in the germline V gene. CDR3 nucleotide sequence: TGTGCCAGCAGCTTAGGCCAGGGGGCGGGTCGGTACCAGCCCCAGCATTTT. It is translated as CASSLGQGAGRYQPQHF.

Of note for this clone: Other nucleotide sequences from this sample produce the same CDR3. The J gene is TRBJ1-2, the V gene TRBV5-1; 12 bases align to TRBD1. Germline CDR1 and CDR2: SGHRS and YFSETQ. V trimming: 4 bases; J trimming: 4 bases; junction bases outside the gene matches: 2. CDR3 length equals 14 residues. The DNA of the CDR3 is TGCGCCAGCAGCCTGGGACAGGGGGCCTATGGCTACACCTTC. Protein product: CASSLGQGAYGYTF.

V and J are TRBV18 and TRBJ1-1; D uncertain. The CDR3 is made up of 14 amino acids. V was trimmed by 3 bases and J by 5 bases, leaving 13 bases between them. CDR1 is KGHSH and CDR2 is LQKENI in the germline V gene. CDR3 amino acids: CASSPNGVSTEAFF. CDR3 DNA sequence: TGTGCCAGCTCACCTAATGGGGTATCGACTGAAGCTTTCTTT.

The rearrangement links TRBV18 to TRBJ1-1; perhaps TRBD1 as D (6 bases). This CDR3 region has 14 residues. V was cut by 5 bases and J by 2 bases, with 12 bases left in between. Germline loops: CDR1 KGHSH, CDR2 LQKENI. The chain's CDR3 is CASSSRGLNTEAFF. The CDR3 DNA reads TGTGCCAGCTCATCCAGGGGCCTAAACACTGAAGCTTTCTTT.

The chain has TRBV2 and TRBJ1-5; D not certain. The CDR3 contains 14 residues. Germline V gene sequence: CDR1 SNHLY, CDR2 FYNNEI. V shed 2 bases and J shed 4 bases, with 9 bases lying between them. The CDR3 DNA reads as TGTGCCAGCAGTGAACGCACCGAAAATCAGCCCCAGCATTTT. It is translated as CASSERTENQPQHF.